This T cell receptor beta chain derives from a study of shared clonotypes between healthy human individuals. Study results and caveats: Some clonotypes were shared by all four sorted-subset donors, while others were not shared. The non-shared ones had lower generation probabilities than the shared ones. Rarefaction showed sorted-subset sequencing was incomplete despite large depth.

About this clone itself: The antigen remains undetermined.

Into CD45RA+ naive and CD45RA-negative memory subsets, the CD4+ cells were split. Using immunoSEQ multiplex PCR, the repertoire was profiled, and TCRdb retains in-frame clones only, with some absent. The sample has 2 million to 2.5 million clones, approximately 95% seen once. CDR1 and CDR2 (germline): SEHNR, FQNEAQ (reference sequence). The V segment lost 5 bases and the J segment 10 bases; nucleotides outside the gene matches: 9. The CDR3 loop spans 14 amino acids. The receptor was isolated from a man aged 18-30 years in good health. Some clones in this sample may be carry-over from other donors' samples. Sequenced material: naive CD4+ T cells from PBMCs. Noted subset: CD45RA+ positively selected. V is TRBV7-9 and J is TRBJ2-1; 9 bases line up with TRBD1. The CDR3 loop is CASSLRDREYEQFF. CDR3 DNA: TGTGCCAGCAGCCTCCGGGACAGGGAGTACGAGCAGTTCTTC. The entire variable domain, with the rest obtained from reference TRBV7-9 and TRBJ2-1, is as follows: DTGVSQNPRHKITKRGQNVTFRCDPISEHNRLYWYRQTLGQGPEFLTYFQNEAQLEKSRLLSDRFSAERPKGSFSTLEIQRTEQGDSAMYLCASSLRDREYEQFFGPGTRLTVL.